The rows below give T cell receptor beta chains drawn from one sample of a study of CD8+CD57+ T cells in acquired aplastic anemia. TCRdb re-analysed the reads in MiXCR, keeping a single row per CDR3 protein. The repertoire holds 310,000 or so distinct CDR3 sequences, with 45% to 65% as singletons. The sample comprised sorted CD4+, CD8+, or CD8+CD57+ T cells (not recorded which) from PBMCs. The receptors stem from a human donor with aplastic anemia. Each CDR3 is given with its conserved first and last residue. Each record gives: V gene, clone size, J gene, D gene, CDR3 protein, CDR3 DNA. A D gene is named only where the DNA matches it firmly. Where a row states a size, it is once, few, many or the class of an expanded clone; other rows omit it.

v_call: TRBV20-1; clone_size: NA; j_call: TRBJ2-7; d_call: NA; cdr3_aa: CSATPSYEQYF; cdr3_nt: TGCAGTGCCACACCATCCTACGAGCAGTACTTC
v_call: TRBV6-5; clone_size: NA; j_call: TRBJ2-1; d_call: NA; cdr3_aa: CASTQGGTSSYNEQFF; cdr3_nt: TGTGCCAGCACCCAAGGCGGGACCAGCTCCTACAATGAGCAGTTCTTC
v_call: TRBV5-1; clone_size: many; j_call: TRBJ1-1; d_call: NA; cdr3_aa: CASSLAGTPGEAFF; cdr3_nt: TGCGCCAGCAGCTTGGCCGGGACGCCTGGGGAAGCTTTCTTT
v_call: TRBV12-3/TRBV12-4; clone_size: NA; j_call: TRBJ1-4; d_call: NA; cdr3_aa: CASSHPGGVLQGKLFF; cdr3_nt: TGTGCCAGCAGCCATCCAGGTGGGGTCCTACAAGGGAAACTGTTTTTT
v_call: TRBV20-1; clone_size: once; j_call: TRBJ2-1; d_call: TRBD2; cdr3_aa: CSARGTSESNEQFF; cdr3_nt: TGCAGTGCTAGAGGGACTAGCGAGAGCAATGAGCAGTTCTTC
v_call: TRBV6-1; clone_size: many; j_call: TRBJ1-5; d_call: NA; cdr3_aa: CASSESRGVWPRHF; cdr3_nt: TGTGCCAGCAGTGAATCGAGGGGTGTGTGGCCCCGGCATTTT
v_call: TRBV7-3; clone_size: NA; j_call: TRBJ2-3; d_call: NA; cdr3_aa: CASSLDVRDTQYF; cdr3_nt: TGTGCCAGCAGCTTAGATGTTAGGGATACGCAGTATTTT
v_call: TRBV6-6; clone_size: NA; j_call: TRBJ2-5; d_call: NA; cdr3_aa: CASSYRGVGGETQYF; cdr3_nt: TGTGCCAGCAGTTACCGGGGGGTAGGGGGGGAGACCCAGTACTTC
v_call: TRBV7-2; clone_size: once; j_call: TRBJ2-5; d_call: NA; cdr3_aa: CASSLNGPQETQYF; cdr3_nt: TGTGCCAGCAGCTTAAACGGGCCTCAAGAGACCCAGTACTTC
v_call: TRBV29-1; clone_size: NA; j_call: TRBJ1-6; d_call: NA; cdr3_aa: CSVELADRGSLHF; cdr3_nt: TGCAGCGTTGAATTGGCCGACCGTGGTTCCCTCCACTTT
v_call: TRBV14; clone_size: many; j_call: TRBJ2-3; d_call: NA; cdr3_aa: CASSRPSSVGTDTQYF; cdr3_nt: TGTGCCAGCAGCCGACCCTCTAGCGTGGGCACAGATACGCAGTATTTT
v_call: TRBV12-3/TRBV12-4; clone_size: many; j_call: TRBJ1-5; d_call: TRBD1; cdr3_aa: CASNTGGHQPQHF; cdr3_nt: TGTGCCAGCAACACAGGGGGCCATCAGCCCCAGCATTTT
v_call: TRBV12-3/TRBV12-4; clone_size: NA; j_call: TRBJ2-1; d_call: TRBD2; cdr3_aa: CASSPGTSGGSSYNEQFF; cdr3_nt: TGTGCCAGCAGTCCCGGGACTAGCGGGGGGAGCTCCTACAATGAGCAGTTCTTC
v_call: TRBV12-3/TRBV12-4; clone_size: many; j_call: TRBJ2-7; d_call: NA; cdr3_aa: CASVGSPYEQYF; cdr3_nt: TGTGCCAGCGTTGGCAGTCCCTACGAGCAGTACTTC
v_call: TRBV7-9; clone_size: NA; j_call: TRBJ1-1; d_call: NA; cdr3_aa: CASIRVGNTEAFF; cdr3_nt: TGTGCCAGCATCCGTGTAGGGAACACTGAAGCTTTCTTT
v_call: TRBV5-1; clone_size: many; j_call: TRBJ2-1; d_call: TRBD2; cdr3_aa: CASSAGGQYNEQFF; cdr3_nt: TGCGCCAGCAGCGCGGGGGGGCAGTACAATGAGCAGTTCTTC
v_call: TRBV5-5; clone_size: NA; j_call: TRBJ2-7; d_call: NA; cdr3_aa: CASSLRQGVDTQYF; cdr3_nt: TGTGCCAGCAGCTTGAGGCAGGGAGTGGATACGCAGTACTTC
v_call: TRBV20-1; clone_size: NA; j_call: TRBJ2-7; d_call: TRBD2; cdr3_aa: CSAFIPGRGYDQPQQYF; cdr3_nt: TGCAGTGCTTTCATCCCAGGGCGGGGGTATGATCAGCCCCAGCAGTACTTC
v_call: TRBV9; clone_size: once; j_call: TRBJ2-2; d_call: NA; cdr3_aa: CASSVFVAPRAGELFF; cdr3_nt: TGTGCCAGCAGCGTATTTGTAGCCCCTAGGGCCGGGGAGCTGTTTTTT
v_call: TRBV7-9; clone_size: NA; j_call: TRBJ1-2; d_call: NA; cdr3_aa: CASSSRDADYGYTF; cdr3_nt: TGTGCCAGCAGCTCCCGGGACGCAGACTATGGCTACACCTTC
v_call: TRBV9; clone_size: many; j_call: TRBJ2-1; d_call: NA; cdr3_aa: CASSPTQGTEQFF; cdr3_nt: TGTGCCAGCAGCCCGACCCAGGGCACCGAGCAGTTCTTC
v_call: TRBV20-1; clone_size: NA; j_call: TRBJ2-7; d_call: TRBD1; cdr3_aa: CSADGTVRDEQYF; cdr3_nt: TGCAGTGCTGACGGGACAGTCCGGGACGAGCAGTACTTC
v_call: TRBV20-1; clone_size: NA; j_call: TRBJ2-5; d_call: NA; cdr3_aa: CSARVGLGTQNF; cdr3_nt: NA
v_call: TRBV9; clone_size: NA; j_call: TRBJ2-5; d_call: TRBD1; cdr3_aa: CASSVERRTGGEETQYF; cdr3_nt: TGTGCCAGCAGCGTAGAAAGGCGGACAGGTGGAGAAGAGACCCAGTACTTC
v_call: TRBV6-5; clone_size: NA; j_call: TRBJ1-1; d_call: NA; cdr3_aa: CASSYEHVDMNTEAFF; cdr3_nt: TGTGCCAGCAGTTACGAACACGTTGACATGAACACTGAAGCTTTCTTT
v_call: TRBV15; clone_size: NA; j_call: TRBJ2-1; d_call: TRBD2; cdr3_aa: CATSRDQTSGGLYNEQFF; cdr3_nt: TGTGCCACCAGCAGAGATCAAACTAGCGGGGGCCTCTACAATGAGCAGTTCTTC
v_call: TRBV20-1; clone_size: NA; j_call: TRBJ2-7; d_call: TRBD2; cdr3_aa: CSATTSGAYEQYF; cdr3_nt: TGCAGTGCCACGACTAGCGGGGCATACGAGCAGTACTTC
v_call: TRBV15; clone_size: NA; j_call: TRBJ1-1; d_call: NA; cdr3_aa: CATSRDVNTEAFF; cdr3_nt: TGTGCCACCAGCAGAGACGTGAACACTGAAGCTTTCTTT
v_call: TRBV25-1; clone_size: once; j_call: TRBJ1-1; d_call: NA; cdr3_aa: CASSAYSNAEAFF; cdr3_nt: TGTGCCAGCAGTGCCTACAGCAACGCTGAAGCTTTCTTT
v_call: TRBV6-1; clone_size: many; j_call: TRBJ1-6; d_call: TRBD1; cdr3_aa: CASSEQEGTGWSPLHF; cdr3_nt: TGTGCCAGCAGTGAACAAGAAGGGACAGGGTGGTCACCCCTCCACTTT
v_call: TRBV24-1; clone_size: many; j_call: TRBJ2-7; d_call: NA; cdr3_aa: CATSATGLDYEQYF; cdr3_nt: TGTGCCACCAGTGCCACGGGACTGGACTACGAGCAGTACTTC
v_call: TRBV7-2; clone_size: NA; j_call: TRBJ1-3; d_call: NA; cdr3_aa: CASSLSVRFSGNTIYF; cdr3_nt: TGTGCCAGCAGCTTATCGGTCCGCTTCTCTGGAAACACCATATATTTT
v_call: TRBV29-1; clone_size: NA; j_call: TRBJ2-7; d_call: TRBD1; cdr3_aa: CSVVKTGSYEQYF; cdr3_nt: TGCAGCGTTGTAAAGACAGGGTCCTACGAGCAGTACTTC
v_call: TRBV29-1; clone_size: NA; j_call: TRBJ2-6; d_call: NA; cdr3_aa: CSVREAGANVLTF; cdr3_nt: TGCAGCGTTAGGGAGGCTGGGGCCAACGTCCTGACTTTC
v_call: TRBV6-2/TRBV6-3; clone_size: many; j_call: TRBJ2-7; d_call: TRBD2; cdr3_aa: CASSYGAGGRRFNEQYF; cdr3_nt: TGTGCCAGCAGTTACGGGGCGGGGGGTCGGCGTTTCAACGAGCAGTACTTC
v_call: TRBV19; clone_size: NA; j_call: TRBJ1-2; d_call: TRBD1; cdr3_aa: CASRQGQGNYGYTF; cdr3_nt: TGTGCCAGTAGACAGGGACAGGGGAACTATGGCTACACCTTC
v_call: TRBV5-1; clone_size: few; j_call: TRBJ1-1; d_call: NA; cdr3_aa: CASSPGAGVGTEAFF; cdr3_nt: TGCGCCAGCAGCCCCGGCGCAGGGGTAGGCACTGAAGCTTTCTTT
v_call: TRBV25-1; clone_size: once; j_call: TRBJ1-3; d_call: NA; cdr3_aa: CASSTQVNAIYF; cdr3_nt: TGTGCCAGCAGCACACAGGTTAACGCCATATATTTT
v_call: TRBV15; clone_size: NA; j_call: TRBJ2-3; d_call: TRBD2; cdr3_aa: CATRARLAGSTDTQYF; cdr3_nt: TGTGCCACCAGAGCCCGACTAGCGGGGAGCACAGATACGCAGTATTTT
v_call: TRBV7-3; clone_size: many; j_call: TRBJ2-7; d_call: TRBD1; cdr3_aa: CASSLLGRALQGDSSYEQYF; cdr3_nt: TGTGCCAGCAGCTTATTAGGCAGGGCCCTCCAGGGGGACAGCTCCTACGAGCAGTACTTC